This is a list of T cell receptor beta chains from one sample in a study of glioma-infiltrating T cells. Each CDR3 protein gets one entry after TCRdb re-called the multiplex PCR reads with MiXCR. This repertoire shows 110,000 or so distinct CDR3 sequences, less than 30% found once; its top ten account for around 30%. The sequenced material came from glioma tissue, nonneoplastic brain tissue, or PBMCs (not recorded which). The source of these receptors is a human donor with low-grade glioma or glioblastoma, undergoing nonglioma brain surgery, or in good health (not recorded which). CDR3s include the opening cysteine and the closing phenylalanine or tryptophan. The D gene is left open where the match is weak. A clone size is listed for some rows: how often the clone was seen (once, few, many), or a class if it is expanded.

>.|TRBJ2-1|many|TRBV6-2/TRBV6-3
CASNLSLTSSYNEQFF
TGTGCCAGCAACCTCTCTCTGACGTCCTCCTACAATGAGCAGTTCTTC
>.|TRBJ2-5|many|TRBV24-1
CATSDPQNPQETQYF
TGTGCCACCAGTGACCCACAAAATCCACAAGAGACCCAGTACTTC
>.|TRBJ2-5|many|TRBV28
CASSLAGNQETQYF
TGTGCCAGCAGTTTAGCCGGGAACCAAGAGACCCAGTACTTC
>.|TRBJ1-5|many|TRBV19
CASSTSPPGGQPQHF
TGTGCCAGTAGCACAAGCCCACCAGGAGGGCAGCCCCAGCATTTT
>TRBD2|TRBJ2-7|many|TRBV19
CASSIGRATYEQYF
TGTGCCAGTAGTATCGGGAGGGCCACCTACGAGCAGTACTTC
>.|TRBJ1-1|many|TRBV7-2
CASSLREAFGAFF
TGTGCCAGCAGCTTAAGGGAAGCTTTTGGAGCTTTCTTT
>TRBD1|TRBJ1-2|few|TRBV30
CAWSHGTGGSYGYTF
TGTGCCTGGAGTCATGGCACAGGGGGTAGCTATGGCTACACCTTC
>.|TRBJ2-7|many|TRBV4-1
CASSLAGLYEQYF
TGCGCCAGCAGCTTGGCGGGACTCTACGAGCAGTACTTC
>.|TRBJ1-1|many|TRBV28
CASSQPGRTMNTEAFF
TGTGCCAGCAGTCAACCGGGACGGACCATGAACACTGAAGCTTTCTTT
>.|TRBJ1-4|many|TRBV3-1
CASSPSPTTNEKLFF
TGTGCCAGCAGCCCGAGTCCCACAACTAATGAAAAACTGTTTTTT
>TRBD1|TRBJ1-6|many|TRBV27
CASSPRTGVNSPLHF
TGTGCCAGCAGCCCCCGGACAGGGGTTAATTCACCCCTCCACTTT
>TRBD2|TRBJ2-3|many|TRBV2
CASSETSGRRDTQYF
TGTGCCAGCAGTGAGACTAGCGGGAGGAGGGATACGCAGTATTTT
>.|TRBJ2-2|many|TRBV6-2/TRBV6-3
CASSQNTGELFF
TGTGCCAGCAGTCAGAACACCGGGGAGCTGTTTTTT
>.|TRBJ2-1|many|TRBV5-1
CASSDMQGSNEQFF
TGCGCCAGCAGCGATATGCAGGGAAGCAATGAGCAGTTCTTC
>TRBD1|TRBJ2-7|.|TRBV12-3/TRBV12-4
CASSLLGQGYEQYF
TGTGCCAGCAGTTTATTGGGACAGGGCTACGAGCAGTACTTC
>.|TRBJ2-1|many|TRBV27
CASSSLDSSEQFF
TGTGCCAGCAGTAGCCTCGACAGCAGTGAGCAGTTCTTC
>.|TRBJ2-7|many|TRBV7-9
CASSLRGSEGEQYF
TGTGCCAGCAGCTTACGTGGGAGTGAAGGCGAGCAGTACTTC
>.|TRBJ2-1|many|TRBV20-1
CSATTYNEQFF
TGCAGTGCTACCACGTACAATGAGCAGTTCTTC
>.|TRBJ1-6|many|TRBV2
CASGLGSNSPLHF
TGTGCCAGTGGCTTGGGGAGCAATTCACCCCTCCACTTT
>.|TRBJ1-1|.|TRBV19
CASSGGTVNTEAFF
TGTGCCAGTAGTGGAGGGACGGTAAACACTGAAGCTTTCTTT
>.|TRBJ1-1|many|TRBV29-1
CSVRRDGLNTEAFF
TGCAGCGTGAGACGAGATGGGCTGAACACTGAAGCTTTCTTT
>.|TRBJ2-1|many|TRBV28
CASGVRRANEQFF
TGTGCCAGCGGGGTCAGGAGGGCTAATGAGCAGTTCTTC
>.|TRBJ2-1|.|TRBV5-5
CASSLTALQADNEQFF
TGTGCCAGCAGTTTGACAGCCCTGCAAGCGGACAATGAGCAGTTCTTC
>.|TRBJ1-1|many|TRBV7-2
CASSLLGGRPNTEAFF
TGTGCCAGCAGCCTCCTCGGGGGGCGGCCGAACACTGAAGCTTTCTTT
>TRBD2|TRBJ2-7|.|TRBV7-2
CASSLGMGLAVYEQYF
TGTGCCAGCAGCTTGGGGATGGGACTAGCAGTCTACGAGCAGTACTTC
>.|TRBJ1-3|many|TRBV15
CATSRDSGNSGNTIYF
TGTGCCACCAGCAGAGACTCGGGGAACTCTGGAAACACCATATATTTT
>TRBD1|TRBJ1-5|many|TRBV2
CASSTGGTNQPQHF
TGTGCCAGCAGTACAGGGGGGACCAATCAGCCCCAGCATTTT
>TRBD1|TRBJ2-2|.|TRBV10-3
CAISAFRGRRTGELFF
TGTGCCATCAGTGCGTTCAGGGGGCGCAGGACCGGGGAGCTGTTTTTT
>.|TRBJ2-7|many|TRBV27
CATPLSTQYF
TGTGCCACCCCGCTTAGTACCCAGTACTTC
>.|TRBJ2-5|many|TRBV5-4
CASRPLDSGQETQYF
TGTGCCAGCAGACCTCTAGATTCCGGCCAAGAGACCCAGTACTTC
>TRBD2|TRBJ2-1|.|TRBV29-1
CSVEGSGGHNGQFF
TGCAGCGTCGAGGGGAGCGGGGGGCACAATGGGCAGTTCTTC
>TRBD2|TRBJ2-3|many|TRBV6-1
CASGASSGGTDTQYF
TGTGCCAGCGGAGCGAGTAGCGGGGGGACAGATACGCAGTATTTT
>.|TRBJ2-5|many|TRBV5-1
CASSLSQGSRETQYF
TGCGCCAGCAGCTTGTCACAGGGCTCTCGGGAGACCCAGTACTTC
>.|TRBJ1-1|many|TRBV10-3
CAISEPNTEAFF
TGTGCCATCAGTGAACCGAACACTGAAGCTTTCTTT
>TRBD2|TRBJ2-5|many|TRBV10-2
CATAAGGSQETQYF
TGCGCCACCGCAGCGGGAGGGTCCCAAGAGACCCAGTACTTC
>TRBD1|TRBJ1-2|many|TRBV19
CASTRTGWTSYGYTF
TGTGCCAGTACTCGGACAGGGTGGACGAGCTATGGCTACACCTTC
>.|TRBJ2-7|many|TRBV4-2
CASSLSGTYTSSYEQYF
TGTGCCAGCAGCCTGTCCGGGACTTACACTTCCTCCTACGAGCAGTACTTC
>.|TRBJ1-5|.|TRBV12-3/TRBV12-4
CASSLRALNEPQHF
TGTGCCAGCAGCCTCCGGGCCCTCAATGAGCCCCAGCATTTT
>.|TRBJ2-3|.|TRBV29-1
CSVGDPGSSTDTQYF
TGCAGCGTTGGAGATCCCGGTTCTAGCACAGATACGCAGTATTTT
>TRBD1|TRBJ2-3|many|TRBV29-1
CSVDGQGGSDTQYF
TGCAGCGTTGATGGACAGGGGGGATCAGATACGCAGTATTTT
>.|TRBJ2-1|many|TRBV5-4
CASSPPGVYNEQFF
TGTGCCAGCAGCCCACCCGGGGTATACAATGAGCAGTTCTTC
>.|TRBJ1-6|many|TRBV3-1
CASSPTRISPLHF
TGTGCCAGCAGCCCAACAAGAATTTCACCCCTCCACTTT
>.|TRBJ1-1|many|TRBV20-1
CSAPGTEAFF
TGCAGTGCCCCAGGCACTGAAGCTTTCTTT
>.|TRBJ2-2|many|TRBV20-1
CSAREQKMNTGELFF
TGCAGTGCTAGGGAACAAAAAATGAACACCGGGGAGCTGTTTTTT
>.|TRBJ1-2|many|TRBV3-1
CASSPLGANYGYTF
TGTGCCAGCAGCCCACTGGGGGCTAACTATGGCTACACCTTC
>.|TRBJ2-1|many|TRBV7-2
CASSLGPRTDNEQFF
TGTGCCAGCAGCTTAGGCCCAAGGACAGACAATGAGCAGTTCTTC
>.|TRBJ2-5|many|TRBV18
CASSQTGSLPLQETQYF
TGTGCCAGCTCACAAACAGGGTCCCTGCCTCTCCAAGAGACCCAGTACTTC
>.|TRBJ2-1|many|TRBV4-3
CASSQDVFGYEQFF
TGCGCCAGCAGCCAAGATGTTTTCGGATATGAGCAGTTCTTC
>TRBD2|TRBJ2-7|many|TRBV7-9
CASSPLADEQYF
TGTGCCAGCAGCCCTCTAGCGGACGAGCAGTACTTC
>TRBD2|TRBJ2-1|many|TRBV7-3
CASSFGGINEQFF
TGTGCCAGCAGCTTCGGGGGGATCAATGAGCAGTTCTTC
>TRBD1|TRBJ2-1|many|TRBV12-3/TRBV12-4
CASSPRRTGQDEQFF
TGTGCCAGCAGTCCTAGAAGGACAGGGCAAGATGAGCAGTTCTTC